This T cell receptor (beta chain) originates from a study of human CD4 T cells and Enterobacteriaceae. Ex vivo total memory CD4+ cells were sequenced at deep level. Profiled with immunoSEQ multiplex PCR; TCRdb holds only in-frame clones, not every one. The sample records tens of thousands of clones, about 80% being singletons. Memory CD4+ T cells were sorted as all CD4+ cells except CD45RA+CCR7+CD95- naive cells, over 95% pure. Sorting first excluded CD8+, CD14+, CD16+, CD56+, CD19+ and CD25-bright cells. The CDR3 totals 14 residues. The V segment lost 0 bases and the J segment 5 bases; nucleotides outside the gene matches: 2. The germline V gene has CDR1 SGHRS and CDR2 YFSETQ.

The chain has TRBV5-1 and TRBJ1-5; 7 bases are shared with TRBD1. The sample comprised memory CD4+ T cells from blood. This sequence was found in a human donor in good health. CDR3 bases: TGCGCCAGCAGCTTGGGACAGGGAGATCAGCCCCAGCATTTT. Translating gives CASSLGQGDQPQHF.